This T cell receptor beta chain stems from a study of patients and donors after allogeneic stem cell transplantation. Trimming left V 7 bases short and J 0 bases short, with 13 bases between. This CDR3 is built from 15 residues. Germline V gene lookup returns CDR1 MNHNY and CDR2 SVGAGI (reference sequence). TCRdb recomputed calls from the RT-PCR reads with MiXCR, one row per CDR3 protein. Among around 200,000 distinct CDR3 sequences, around 41% were seen once, and the ten largest hold 11%. The material sequenced was blood, either unsorted or a sorted T cell fraction (not recorded which). The receptor was isolated from a human donor who was either an allogeneic HSCT recipient or a stem cell or donor lymphocyte infusion donor (not recorded which). It is not recorded whose cells these are; they may come from a transplant donor. The gene calls are TRBV6-6 and TRBJ2-1, with D possibly matching TRBD2 (7 bases). CDR3 bases: TGTGCCAGCATAAGGGGGGGGAGCTCCTACAATGAGCAGTTCTTC. Translation: CASIRGGSSYNEQFF.